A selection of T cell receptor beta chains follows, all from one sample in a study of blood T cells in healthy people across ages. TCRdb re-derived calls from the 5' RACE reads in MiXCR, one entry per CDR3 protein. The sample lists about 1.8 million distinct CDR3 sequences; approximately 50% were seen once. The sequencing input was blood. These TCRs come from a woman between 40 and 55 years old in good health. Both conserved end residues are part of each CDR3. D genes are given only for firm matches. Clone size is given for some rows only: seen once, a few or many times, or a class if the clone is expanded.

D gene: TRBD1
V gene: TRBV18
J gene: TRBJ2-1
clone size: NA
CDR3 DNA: TGTGCCAGCTCACCATTGGGACAGAGAGACAATGAGCAGTTCTTC
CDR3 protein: CASSPLGQRDNEQFF

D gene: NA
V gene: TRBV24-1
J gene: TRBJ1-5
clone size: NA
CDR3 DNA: TGTGCCACCAGCCGGGGCTTAAACGATCAGCCCCAGCATTTT
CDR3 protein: CATSRGLNDQPQHF

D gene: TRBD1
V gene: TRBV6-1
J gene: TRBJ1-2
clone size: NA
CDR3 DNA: TGTGCCAGCAGTGAAAATCCGGGCAGGGGGCTGCAGTATGGCGGCTACACCTTC
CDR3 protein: CASSENPGRGLQYGGYTF

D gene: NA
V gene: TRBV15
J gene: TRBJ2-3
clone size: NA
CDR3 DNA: TGTGCCGCCAGCCTGACTGGAACCCAAGATACGCAGTATTTT
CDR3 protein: CAASLTGTQDTQYF

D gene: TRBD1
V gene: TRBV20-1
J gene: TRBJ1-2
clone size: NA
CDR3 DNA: TGCAGTGCTCGGGACAGGGATTTCTATGGCTACACCTTC
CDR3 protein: CSARDRDFYGYTF

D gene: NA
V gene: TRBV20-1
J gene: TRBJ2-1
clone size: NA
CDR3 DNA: TGCAGCCACAAAAGGCAGAGTGCCTACAAGGAGCAGTTTTTC
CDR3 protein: CSHKRQSAYKEQFF

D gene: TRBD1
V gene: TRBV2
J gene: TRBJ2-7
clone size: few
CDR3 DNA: TGTGCCAGCAGTGAAAGTTGGACAGGGGAATCTCTGGCCTACGAGCAGTACTTC
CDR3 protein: CASSESWTGESLAYEQYF

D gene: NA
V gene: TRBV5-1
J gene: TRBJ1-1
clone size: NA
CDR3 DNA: TGCGCCAGCAGCAGGGACCCTGGGGACACTGAAGCTTTCTTT
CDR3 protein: CASSRDPGDTEAFF

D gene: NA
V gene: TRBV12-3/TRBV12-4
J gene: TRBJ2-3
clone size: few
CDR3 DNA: TGTGCCAGCAGTCTCGCGACACGGGCAGATACGCAGTATTTT
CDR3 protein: CASSLATRADTQYF

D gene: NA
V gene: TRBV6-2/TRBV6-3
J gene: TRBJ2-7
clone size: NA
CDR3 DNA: TGTGCCAGCAGGAAGCATGACCCCTCTCTCGAGCAGTACTTC
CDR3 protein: CASRKHDPSLEQYF

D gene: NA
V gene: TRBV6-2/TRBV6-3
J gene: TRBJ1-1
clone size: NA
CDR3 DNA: TGTGCCAGCAGTTCACTACAAGGGGGGTTCACTGAAGCTTTCTTT
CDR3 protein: CASSSLQGGFTEAFF

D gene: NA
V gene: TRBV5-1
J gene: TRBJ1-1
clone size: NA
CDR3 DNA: TGCGCCAGCAGCTTGGAGATACGACGGTTGAACACTGAAGCTTTCTTT
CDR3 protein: CASSLEIRRLNTEAFF

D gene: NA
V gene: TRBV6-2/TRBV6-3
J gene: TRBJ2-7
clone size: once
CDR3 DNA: TGTGCCAGCAGTTACAGACCCAAACAGGGTTACCACGAGCAGTACTTC
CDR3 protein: CASSYRPKQGYHEQYF

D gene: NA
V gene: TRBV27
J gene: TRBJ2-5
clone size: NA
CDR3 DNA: TGTGCCAGCCGACCGGGACACAATCTCATACGAGAGACCCAGTACTTC
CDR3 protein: CASRPGHNLIRETQYF

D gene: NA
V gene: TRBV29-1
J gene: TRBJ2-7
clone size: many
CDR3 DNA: TGCAGCGTTGCACAGGGAACCTACGAGCAGTACTTC
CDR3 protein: CSVAQGTYEQYF

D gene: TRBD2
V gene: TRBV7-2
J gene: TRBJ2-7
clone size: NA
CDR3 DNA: TGTGCCAGCAGCATCCGGACTAGCGGCCACAATGAGCAGTACTTC
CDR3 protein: CASSIRTSGHNEQYF

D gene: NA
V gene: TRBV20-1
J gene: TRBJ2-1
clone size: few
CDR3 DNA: TGCAGTGCTAATTTTAATTTGGGTGAGCAGTTCTTC
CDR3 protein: CSANFNLGEQFF

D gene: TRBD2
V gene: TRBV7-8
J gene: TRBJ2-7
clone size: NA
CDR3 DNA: TGTGCCAGCAGCTTAGACACTAGCGGAACCTACGAGCAGTACTTC
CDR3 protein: CASSLDTSGTYEQYF

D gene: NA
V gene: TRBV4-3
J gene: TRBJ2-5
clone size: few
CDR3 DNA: TGCGCCAGGTCGACAGACCCTCCCCAAGAGACCCAGTACTTC
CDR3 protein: CARSTDPPQETQYF

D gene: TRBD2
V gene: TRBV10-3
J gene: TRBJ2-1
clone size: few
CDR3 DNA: TGTGCCATCAGAGGCGGGAGCCACAATGAGCAGTTCTTC
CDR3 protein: CAIRGGSHNEQFF

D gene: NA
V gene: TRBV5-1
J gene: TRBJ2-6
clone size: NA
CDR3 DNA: TGCGCCAGCAGCTTCGCAGGAGCTGCCTCTGGGGCCAACGTCCTGACTTTC
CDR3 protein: CASSFAGAASGANVLTF

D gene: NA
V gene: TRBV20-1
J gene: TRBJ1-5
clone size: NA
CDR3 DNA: TGCAGTGCTAGAAGCGCCTCAGGTCCCAATCGGCCCCAGCATTTT
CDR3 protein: CSARSASGPNRPQHF

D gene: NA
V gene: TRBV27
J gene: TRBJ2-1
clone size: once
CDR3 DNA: TGTGCCAGCAGTCCTCTACCGGGACGTAGCTCCTACAATGAGCAGTTCTTC
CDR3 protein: CASSPLPGRSSYNEQFF

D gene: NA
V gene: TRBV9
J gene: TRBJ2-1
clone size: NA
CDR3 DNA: TGTGCCAGCAGCAAACAATCAAGAGGAATACGGGAGACCCAGTTCTTC
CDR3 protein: CASSKQSRGIRETQFF

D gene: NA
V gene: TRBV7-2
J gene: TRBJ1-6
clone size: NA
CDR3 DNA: TGTGCCAGCAGCTTAGGATTCGAGGGCGGGGAGGGTTCACCCCTCCACTTT
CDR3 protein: CASSLGFEGGEGSPLHF

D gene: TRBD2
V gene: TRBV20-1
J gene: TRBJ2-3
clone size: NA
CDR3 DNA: TGCAGTGCTAGAGGAGATAGCGGGGCAGCGCAGTATTTT
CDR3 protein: CSARGDSGAAQYF

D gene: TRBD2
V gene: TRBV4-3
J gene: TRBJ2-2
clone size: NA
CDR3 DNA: TGCGCCAGCAGCCAAGGAGTCCTAGCGGGGGCCGCGAACACCGGGGAGCTGTTTTTT
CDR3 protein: CASSQGVLAGAANTGELFF

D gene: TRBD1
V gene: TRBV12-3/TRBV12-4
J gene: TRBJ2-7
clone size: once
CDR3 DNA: TGTGCCAGCAACCTCGGGGGACAGGGGGCTAGTGAGCAGTACTTC
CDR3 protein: CASNLGGQGASEQYF

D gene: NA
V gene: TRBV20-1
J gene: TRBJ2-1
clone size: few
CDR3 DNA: TGCAGTGCTCACAGCCCCGGTCAATACAATGAGCAGTTCTTC
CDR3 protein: CSAHSPGQYNEQFF

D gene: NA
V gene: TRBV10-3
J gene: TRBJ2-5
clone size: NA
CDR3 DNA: TGTGCCATCAGTGAGTACGGCCTAGTTGGCGAGACCCAGTACTTC
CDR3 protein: CAISEYGLVGETQYF

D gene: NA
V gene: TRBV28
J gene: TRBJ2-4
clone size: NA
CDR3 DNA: TGTGCCAGCAGTTTCGACAGCCAACTAGCCAAAAACATTCAGTACTTC
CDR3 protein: CASSFDSQLAKNIQYF

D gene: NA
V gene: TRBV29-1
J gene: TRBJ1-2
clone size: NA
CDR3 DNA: TGCAGCGTTGCGGACCTCTATGGCTACACCTTC
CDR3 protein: CSVADLYGYTF

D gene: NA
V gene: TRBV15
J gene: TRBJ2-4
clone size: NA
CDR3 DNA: TGTGCCACCAGCAGGCTCACAGGGAACATTCAGTACTTC
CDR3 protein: CATSRLTGNIQYF

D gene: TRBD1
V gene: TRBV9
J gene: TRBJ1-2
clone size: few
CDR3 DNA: TGTGCCAGCAGCATAGCTCGGACAGGGGGAGATAACTATGGCTACACCTTC
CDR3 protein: CASSIARTGGDNYGYTF

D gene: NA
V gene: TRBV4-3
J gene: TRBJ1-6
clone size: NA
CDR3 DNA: TGCGCCAGCAGCCAAGGGAGGTGGTATAATTCACCCCTCCACTTT
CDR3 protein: CASSQGRWYNSPLHF

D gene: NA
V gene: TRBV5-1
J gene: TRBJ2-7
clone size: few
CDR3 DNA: TGCGCCAGCAGCTTGGAAGCTAACCACGAGCAGTACTTC
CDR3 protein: CASSLEANHEQYF

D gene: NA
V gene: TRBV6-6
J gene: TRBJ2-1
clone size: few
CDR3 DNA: TGTGCCAGCAGTCCCCAAGCGGGTGTGAGCTCCTACAATGAGCAGTTCTTC
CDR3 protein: CASSPQAGVSSYNEQFF

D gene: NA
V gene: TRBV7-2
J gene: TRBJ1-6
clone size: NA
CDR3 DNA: TGTGCCAGCAGCCCGAAGGGTTTTGATTCACCCCTCCACTTT
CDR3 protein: CASSPKGFDSPLHF

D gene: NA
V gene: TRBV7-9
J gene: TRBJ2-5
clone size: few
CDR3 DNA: TGTGCCAGCAGCTTAGCCCAAGGGCTGGGAGAGACCCAGTACTTC
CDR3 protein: CASSLAQGLGETQYF

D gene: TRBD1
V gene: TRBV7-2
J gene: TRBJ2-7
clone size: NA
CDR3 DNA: TGTGCCAGCAGCGATAGGGACAGGGGGAGTTACAATGAGCAGTACTTC
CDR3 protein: CASSDRDRGSYNEQYF

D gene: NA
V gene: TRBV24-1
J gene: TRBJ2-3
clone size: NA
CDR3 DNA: TGTGCCACCAGTGATTTCCCACGAGGCACAGATACGCAGTATTTT
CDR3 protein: CATSDFPRGTDTQYF

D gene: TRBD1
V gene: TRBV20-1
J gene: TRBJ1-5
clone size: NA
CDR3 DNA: TGCAGTGCTAGAGTAAGGGGGCCCTATCAGCCCCAGCATTTT
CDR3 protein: CSARVRGPYQPQHF

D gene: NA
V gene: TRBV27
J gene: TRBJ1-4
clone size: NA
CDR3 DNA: TGTGCCAGCAGTTCAGACCAGGGGTTGGCTAATGAAAAACTGTTTTTT
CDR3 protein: CASSSDQGLANEKLFF

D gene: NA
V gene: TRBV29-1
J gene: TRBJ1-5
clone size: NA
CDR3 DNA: TGCAGCGTCCACGGTTGGGATAGCAATCAGCCCCAGCATTTT
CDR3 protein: CSVHGWDSNQPQHF

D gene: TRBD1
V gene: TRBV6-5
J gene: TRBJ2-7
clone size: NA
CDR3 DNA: TGTGCCAGCAGCCCCGACAGGGGAATCTCCTACGAGCAGTACTTC
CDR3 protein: CASSPDRGISYEQYF

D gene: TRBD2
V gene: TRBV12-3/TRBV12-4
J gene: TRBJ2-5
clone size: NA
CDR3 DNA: TGTGCCAGCAGTTTGTGGAGCGGGGGGGCCAGATTGGAGACCCAGTACTTC
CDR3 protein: CASSLWSGGARLETQYF

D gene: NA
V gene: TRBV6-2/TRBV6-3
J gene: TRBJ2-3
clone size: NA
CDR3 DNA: TGTGCCAGCAGCACTCCGGGACCCAGCACAGATACGCAGTATTTT
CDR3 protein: CASSTPGPSTDTQYF

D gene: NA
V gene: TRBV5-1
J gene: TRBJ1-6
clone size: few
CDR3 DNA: TGCGCCAGCAGCTTGAGAGGGAGCTCCTATAATTCACCCCTCCACTTT
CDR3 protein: CASSLRGSSYNSPLHF

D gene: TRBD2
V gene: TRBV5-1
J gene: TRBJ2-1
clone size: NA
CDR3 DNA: TGCGCCAGCAGCTTGGGGGGACTAGCGGGGGTCTACAATGAGCAGTTCTTC
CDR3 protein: CASSLGGLAGVYNEQFF

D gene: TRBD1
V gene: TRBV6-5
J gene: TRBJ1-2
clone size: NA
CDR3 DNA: TGTGCCAGCAGTTCGCCGCGACAGGGACCAAACTATGGCTACACCTTC
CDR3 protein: CASSSPRQGPNYGYTF

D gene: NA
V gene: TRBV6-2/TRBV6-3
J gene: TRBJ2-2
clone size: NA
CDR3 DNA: TGTGCCAGCAAGGATGGTACTTTCGAGACCGGGGAGCTGTTTTTT
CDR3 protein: CASKDGTFETGELFF

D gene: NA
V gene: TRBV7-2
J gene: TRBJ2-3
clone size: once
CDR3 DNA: TGTGCCAGCAGCGTAAGGGGCACGGTGGGTACGCAGTATTTT
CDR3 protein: CASSVRGTVGTQYF

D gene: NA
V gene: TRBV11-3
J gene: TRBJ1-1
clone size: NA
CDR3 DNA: TGTGCCAGCAGCCCTAGAGGTCGGGCTGAAGCTTTCTTT
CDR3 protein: CASSPRGRAEAFF

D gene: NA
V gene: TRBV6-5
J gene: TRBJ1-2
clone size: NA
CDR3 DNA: TGTGCCAGCAGTTACTCGGGGGGGACGCTCTATGGCTACACCTTC
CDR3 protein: CASSYSGGTLYGYTF

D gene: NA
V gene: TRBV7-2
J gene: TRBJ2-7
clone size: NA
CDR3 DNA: TGTGCCAGCAGCCACCGGGCCGGGAACCTCGAGCAGTACTTC
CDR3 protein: CASSHRAGNLEQYF